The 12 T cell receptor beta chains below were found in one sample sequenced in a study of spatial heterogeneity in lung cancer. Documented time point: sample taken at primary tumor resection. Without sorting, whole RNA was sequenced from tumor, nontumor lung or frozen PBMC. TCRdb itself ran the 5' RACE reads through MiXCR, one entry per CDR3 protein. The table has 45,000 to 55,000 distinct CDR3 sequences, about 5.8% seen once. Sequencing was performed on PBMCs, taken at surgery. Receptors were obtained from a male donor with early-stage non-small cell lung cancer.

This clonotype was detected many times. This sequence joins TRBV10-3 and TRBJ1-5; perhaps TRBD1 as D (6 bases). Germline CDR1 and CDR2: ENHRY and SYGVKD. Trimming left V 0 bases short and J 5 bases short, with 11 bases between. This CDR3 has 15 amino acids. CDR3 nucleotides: TGTGCCATCAGTGAGTCCTACGGGGGCGATCAGCCCCAGCATTTT. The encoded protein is CAISESYGGDQPQHF.

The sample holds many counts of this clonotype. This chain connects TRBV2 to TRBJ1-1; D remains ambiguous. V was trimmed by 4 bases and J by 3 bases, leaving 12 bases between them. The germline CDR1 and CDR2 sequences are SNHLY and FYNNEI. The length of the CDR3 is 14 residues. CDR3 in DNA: TGTGCCAGCAGTGGGGCAAGTAGGTACACTGAAGCTTTCTTT. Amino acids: CASSGASRYTEAFF.

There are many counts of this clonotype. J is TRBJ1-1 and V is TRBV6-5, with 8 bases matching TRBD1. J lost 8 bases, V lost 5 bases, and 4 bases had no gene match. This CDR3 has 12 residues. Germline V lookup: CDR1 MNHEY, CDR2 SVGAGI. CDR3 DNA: TGTGCCAGCAGTAAGGGACAGGACGAAGCTTTCTTT. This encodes CASSKGQDEAFF.

The CDR3 here is CASSESTGYGYTF. CDR3 in DNA: TGCGCCAGCAGTGAGTCAACAGGCTATGGCTACACCTTC. The rearrangement joins TRBV10-1 to TRBJ1-2; a weak D match, TRBD1 (5 bases). CDR1 is WNHNN, CDR2 SYGVQD, per germline (reference sequence). The CDR3 is 13 residues long. Trimming removed 0 bases from V and 4 bases from J, with 6 bases in between.

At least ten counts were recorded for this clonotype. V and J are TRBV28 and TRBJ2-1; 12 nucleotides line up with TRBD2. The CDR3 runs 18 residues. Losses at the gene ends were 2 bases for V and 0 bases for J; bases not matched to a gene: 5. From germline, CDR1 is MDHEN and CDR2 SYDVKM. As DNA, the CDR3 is TGTGCCAGCAGTTTACTAGCGGGAGGGCAGGGCTCCTACAATGAGCAGTTCTTC. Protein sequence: CASSLLAGGQGSYNEQFF.

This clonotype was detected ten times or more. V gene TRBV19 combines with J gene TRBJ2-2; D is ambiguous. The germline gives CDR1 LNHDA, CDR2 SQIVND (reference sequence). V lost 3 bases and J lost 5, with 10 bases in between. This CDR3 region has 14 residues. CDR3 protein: CASSIQVGTGELFF. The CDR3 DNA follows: TGTGCCAGTAGTATTCAAGTGGGGACCGGGGAGCTGTTTTTT.

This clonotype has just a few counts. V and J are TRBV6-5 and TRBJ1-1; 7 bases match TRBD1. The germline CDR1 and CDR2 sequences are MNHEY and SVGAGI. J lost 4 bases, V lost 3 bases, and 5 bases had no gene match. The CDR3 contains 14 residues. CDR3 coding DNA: TGTGCCAGCAGTTATGGGGCAGGGGGCACTGAAGCTTTCTTT. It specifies CASSYGAGGTEAFF.

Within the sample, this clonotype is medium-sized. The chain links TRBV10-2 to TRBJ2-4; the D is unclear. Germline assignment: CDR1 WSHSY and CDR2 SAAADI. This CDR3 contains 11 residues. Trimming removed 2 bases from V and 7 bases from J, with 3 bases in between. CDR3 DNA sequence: TGCGCCAGCAGTGAGAAGAACATTCAGTACTTC. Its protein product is CASSEKNIQYF.

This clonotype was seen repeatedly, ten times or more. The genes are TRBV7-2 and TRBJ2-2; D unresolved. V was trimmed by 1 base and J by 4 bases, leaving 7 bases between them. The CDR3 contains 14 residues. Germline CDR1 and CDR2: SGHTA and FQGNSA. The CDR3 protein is CASSLGLTTGELFF. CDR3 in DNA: TGTGCCAGCAGCTTAGGCCTCACCACCGGGGAGCTGTTTTTT.

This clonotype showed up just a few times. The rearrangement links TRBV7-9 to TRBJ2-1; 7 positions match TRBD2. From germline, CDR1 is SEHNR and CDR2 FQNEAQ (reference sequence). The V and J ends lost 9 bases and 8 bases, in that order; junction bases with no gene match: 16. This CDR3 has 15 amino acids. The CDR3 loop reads CASTGLRRGADEQFF. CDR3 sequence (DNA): TGTGCCAGTACGGGACTACGCAGAGGTGCAGATGAGCAGTTCTTC.

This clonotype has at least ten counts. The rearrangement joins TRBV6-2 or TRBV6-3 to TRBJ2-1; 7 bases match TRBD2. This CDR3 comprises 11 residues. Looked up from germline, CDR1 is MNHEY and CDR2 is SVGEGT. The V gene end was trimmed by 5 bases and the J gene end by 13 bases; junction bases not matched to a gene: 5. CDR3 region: CASSRLADQFF. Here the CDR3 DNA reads TGTGCCAGCAGTCGGCTAGCGGATCAGTTCTTC.

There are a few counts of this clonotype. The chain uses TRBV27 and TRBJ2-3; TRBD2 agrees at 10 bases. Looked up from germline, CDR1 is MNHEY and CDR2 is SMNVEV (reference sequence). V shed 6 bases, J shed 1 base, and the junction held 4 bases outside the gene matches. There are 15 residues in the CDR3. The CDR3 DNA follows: TGTGCCAGCAGGACCCTAGCGGGAGGCACAGATACGCAGTATTTT. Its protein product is CASRTLAGGTDTQYF.